Listed here are 18 T cell receptor beta chains from one sample, sequenced in a study of a mutant IDH1 vaccine in newly diagnosed glioma. Time point: week 11, during vaccination. Doses consisted of 300 ug of mutant IDH1 20-mer peptide each, paired with topical imiquimod. No antigens are known for them. Produced via immunoSEQ multiplex PCR; TCRdb's table is partial and in-frame only. This table holds around 25,000 clones, around 77% found once. Here the sequenced sample was PBMCs, taken from a glioma patient whose treatment included an IDH1 peptide vaccine. Receptors were obtained from a woman aged 18-29 years with glioma.

The CDR3 region has the DNA TGTGCCATCAGAGGGGACAGACCTAATGAAAAACTGTTTTTT. Translating it yields CAIRGDRPNEKLFF. V and J are TRBV10-3 and TRBJ1-4; 7 nucleotides align to TRBD1. Germline trimming cut 6 bases from V and 3 bases from J; bases unmatched to any gene: 4. Germline V lookup: CDR1 ENHRY, CDR2 SYGVKD. The CDR3 contains 14 residues.

This rearrangement joins TRBV30 to TRBJ1-6, with 7 nucleotides matching TRBD1. V lost 1 base, J lost 6 bases, and 6 bases stayed unmatched. CDR1 GTSNPN and CDR2 SVGIG come from the germline V gene (reference sequence). This CDR3 is built from 15 residues. The CDR3 DNA reads TGTGCCTGGAGTGGCCAGGGGGGGGTTAATTCACCCCTCCACTTT. It translates to CAWSGQGGVNSPLHF.

J is TRBJ1-5 and V is TRBV7-2, with D unresolved. The V gene lost 5 bases and the J gene lost 4 bases, with 12 bases spanning the gap. The V gene's germline CDR1 is SGHTA and CDR2 FQGNSA. CDR3 length: 14 residues. The CDR3 protein is CASSVRLGNQPQHF. CDR3 bases: TGTGCCAGCAGCGTCAGGCTGGGGAATCAGCCCCAGCATTTT.

The chain is built from TRBV6-1 and TRBJ1-2; the D is unclear. The V end was cut by 1 base, the J end by 0 bases, with 6 bases between. This CDR3 is 14 amino acids long. The V gene's germline CDR1 is MNHNS and CDR2 SASEGT. The CDR3 sequence is CASSEVRANYGYTF. Written as DNA, the CDR3 is TGTGCCAGCAGTGAAGTCAGAGCTAACTATGGCTACACCTTC.

The rearrangement links TRBV29-1 to TRBJ1-1; D unresolved. Germline assignment: CDR1 SQVTM and CDR2 ANQGSEA. The CDR3 has 16 residues. V was trimmed by 0 bases and J by 0 bases, leaving 14 bases between them. The DNA for the CDR3 is TGCAGCGTTGAAGATCGGAGTGTGCGGTTGAACACTGAAGCTTTCTTT. It yields the protein CSVEDRSVRLNTEAFF.

This chain joins TRBV5-1 and TRBJ1-2; the match to TRBD1 covers 8 bases. This CDR3 comprises 15 residues. The germline V gene has CDR1 SGHRS and CDR2 YFSETQ. V lost 0 bases to trimming and J lost 4 bases; unmatched junction nucleotides: 5. Written as DNA, the CDR3 is TGCGCCAGCAGCTTGGTACCAGGGGGCTCCTATGGCTACACCTTC. Its protein product is CASSLVPGGSYGYTF.

The chain carries TRBV5-6 and TRBJ2-5; D may be TRBD2 (6 bases). The V end lost 1 base, the J end lost 4 bases, and 20 bases lay between the germline ends. Germline-derived CDR1 and CDR2 are SGHDT and YYEEEE. This CDR3 region has 17 residues. The CDR3 reads CASSLSGGDVLAETQYF. The CDR3 nucleotides read TGTGCCAGCAGCTTGTCTGGCGGGGATGTTTTAGCAGAGACCCAGTACTTC.

The chain links TRBV7-9 to TRBJ2-1, with 7 bases lining up with TRBD2. CDR3 length: 17 amino acids. Germline trimming cut 1 base from V and 7 bases from J; bases unmatched to any gene: 13. Per the germline V gene, CDR1 is SEHNR and CDR2 is FQNEAQ (reference sequence). In DNA form, the CDR3 reads TGTGCCAGCAGCTTAGAGGCTAGCGGAGCCCCAAGGAATGAGCAGTTCTTC. Residues: CASSLEASGAPRNEQFF.

The chain has TRBV2 and TRBJ2-3; 10 bases agree with TRBD2. Trimming removed 7 bases from V and 0 bases from J; junction bases left unmatched: 4. CDR3 size: 15 residues. The germline V gene encodes CDR1 SNHLY and CDR2 FYNNEI. CDR3 in amino acids: CASKSSGGSTDTQYF. The CDR3 region has the DNA TGTGCCAGCAAATCTAGCGGGGGAAGCACAGATACGCAGTATTTT.

The chain has TRBV9 and TRBJ2-3, with TRBD2 matching over 7 bases. Germline lookup yields CDR1 SGDLS and CDR2 YYNGEE. This CDR3 has 16 amino acids. V was clipped by 0 bases and J by 2 bases; unmatched bases: 6. CDR3 residues: CASSVVGGGATDTQYF. The CDR3 region has the DNA TGTGCCAGCAGCGTAGTGGGCGGGGGAGCCACAGATACGCAGTATTTT.

This clone appeared a single time. The V gene is TRBV7-9, the J gene TRBJ1-2, with D tentatively TRBD1 (5 bases). The V and J ends lost 7 bases and 4 bases respectively, with 19 bases between them. The CDR3 loop spans 15 amino acids. The germline V gene encodes CDR1 SEHNR and CDR2 FQNEAQ (reference sequence). The CDR3 reads CASNGDQFQGYGYTF. Here the CDR3 DNA reads TGTGCCAGCAATGGGGACCAATTCCAGGGCTATGGCTACACCTTC. The variable domain in full, completed from reference TRBV7-9 and TRBJ1-2, reads DTGVSQNPRHKITKRGQNVTFRCDPISEHNRLYWYRQTLGQGPEFLTYFQNEAQLEKSRLLSDRFSAERPKGSFSTLEIQRTEQGDSAMYLCASNGDQFQGYGYTFGSGTRLTVV.

This clone has a handful of counts. This rearrangement joins TRBV19 to TRBJ1-2, with D hard to call. V lost 3 bases and J 4 bases, leaving 12 bases between the germline ends. This CDR3 has 14 residues. Germline CDR1 reads LNHDA; CDR2 reads SQIVND (reference sequence). CDR3 sequence reads: CASSMGRAVYGYTF. The CDR3 nucleotides read TGTGCCAGTAGTATGGGTCGGGCCGTCTATGGCTACACCTTC.

CDR3 nucleotides: TGTGCCATCAGCGTCATCCTAAGCACAGATACGCAGTATTTT. Translating gives CAISVILSTDTQYF. The chain has TRBV10-3 and TRBJ2-3; D remains unclear. Germline CDR1 reads ENHRY; CDR2 reads SYGVKD. Between the trimmed V and J ends, which lost 6 bases and 0 bases, there was a span of 10 bases. This CDR3 is 14 amino acids long.

This chain links TRBV7-2 with TRBJ2-5; D unresolved. This CDR3 is 12 amino acids long. V lost 3 bases, J lost 5 bases, and 7 bases lay in between. Germline CDR1 is SGHTA and CDR2 is FQGNSA. The CDR3 nucleotides are TGTGCCAGCAGCTTGGTGAGGGAGACCCAGTACTTC. Its protein is CASSLVRETQYF. The variable domain in full, with the rest retrieved from reference TRBV7-2 and TRBJ2-5, is GAGVSQSPSNKVTEKGKDVELRCDPISGHTALYWYRQSLGQGLEFLIYFQGNSAPDKSGLPSDRFSAERTGGSVSTLTIQRTQQEDSAVYLCASSLVRETQYFGPGTRLLVL.

V usage is TRBV29-1 and J usage is TRBJ1-4; no clear D gene. This CDR3 is 12 amino acids long. V lost 4 bases and J 5 bases, leaving 8 bases between the germline ends. Germline values: CDR1 SQVTM, CDR2 ANQGSEA. The CDR3 DNA follows: TGCAGCGTTGTAGGGCCAAATGAAAAACTGTTTTTT. Its translation: CSVVGPNEKLFF.

The chain combines TRBV6-1 with TRBJ1-5, with a tentative D call TRBD1 (6 bases). CDR1 is MNHNS and CDR2 is SASEGT in the germline V gene. Trimming removed 3 bases at V and 2 bases at J, with 8 bases between. The CDR3 has 14 residues. CDR3 residues: CASSDRGGNQPQHF. Here the CDR3 DNA reads TGTGCCAGCAGTGACAGGGGAGGCAATCAGCCCCAGCATTTT.

The genes are TRBV27 and TRBJ1-5; 9 nucleotides align to TRBD1. This CDR3 contains 15 residues. Germline V lookup: CDR1 MNHEY, CDR2 SMNVEV (reference sequence). The V gene end was trimmed by 0 bases and the J gene end by 6 bases; junction bases not matched to a gene: 3. This CDR3 reads CASSLSGTGSQPQHF. CDR3 DNA: TGTGCCAGCAGTTTATCCGGGACAGGGAGTCAGCCCCAGCATTTT.

Only a few counts were recorded for this clone. The chain is built from TRBV7-8 and TRBJ2-1, with D possibly matching TRBD1 (6 bases). The CDR3 has 14 residues. Germline CDR1 SGHVS, CDR2 FQNEAQ. V lost 3 bases and J 11 bases, leaving 17 bases between the germline ends. CDR3 nucleotide sequence: TGTGCCAGCAGCTTCCGACCCTCAGGGGAAAAGCAGTTCTTC. The encoded protein is CASSFRPSGEKQFF.